Each of the 28 T cell receptor beta chains below was sequenced from the same sample in a study of cytomegalovirus exposure and HLA in healthy donors. PCR primers comprised 60 Vbeta and 13 Jbeta primers. Sequenced by immunoSEQ multiplex PCR; TCRdb stores in-frame clones only, minus some. The sample holds 95,000 to 100,000 clones, approximately 74% seen once. Specimen: PBMCs. The receptors derive from a woman aged 40 to 55 in good health and CMV-seronegative.

V usage is TRBV16 and J usage is TRBJ2-7; TRBD1 agrees at 8 bases. The germline CDR1 and CDR2 sequences are KGHSY and FQNENV. Germline trimming cut 4 bases from V and 6 bases from J; bases unmatched to any gene: 8. CDR3 length: 14 amino acids. The CDR3 DNA reads TGTGCCAGCAGCCTAGGACAGGGACTCGGCGAGCAGTACTTC. Its protein is CASSLGQGLGEQYF.

V is TRBV4-1 and J is TRBJ1-4; 7 bases line up with TRBD1. Germline V lookup: CDR1 MGHRA, CDR2 YSYEKL. CDR3 length: 15 amino acids. Trimming took 2 bases from V and 6 from J; bases not matched to a gene: 6. Here the CDR3 DNA reads TGCGCCAGCAGCCAACAGCCCGGGACAGATGAAAAACTGTTTTTT. It encodes CASSQQPGTDEKLFF.

The gene calls are TRBV4-3 and TRBJ2-7; perhaps TRBD2 as D (6 bases). The CDR3 spans 15 residues. The germline gives CDR1 LGHNA, CDR2 YSLEER. V was shortened by 0 bases and J by 3 bases, with 12 bases between the two germline ends. The CDR3 region has the DNA TGCGCCAGCAGCCAAGATAGGAGGGGACGCTACGAGCAGTACTTC. Translated: CASSQDRRGRYEQYF.

The chain joins TRBV27 to TRBJ2-2, with 14 bases lining up with TRBD2. The germline CDR1 and CDR2 sequences are MNHEY and SMNVEV (reference sequence). Unmatched junction bases numbered 2, after V lost 3 bases and J lost 5 bases. This CDR3 contains 16 residues. CDR3 in DNA: TGTGCCAGCAGTTTGGGACTAGCGGGAGTTACCGGGGAGCTGTTTTTT. Its translation is CASSLGLAGVTGELFF.

The chain has TRBV28 and TRBJ1-4; D remains unclear. From germline, CDR1 is MDHEN and CDR2 SYDVKM. This CDR3 spans 12 amino acids. The V and J ends lost 5 bases and 6 bases respectively, with 7 bases between them. The CDR3 region is CASSPSDEKLFF. In DNA, the CDR3 is TGTGCCAGCAGTCCCTCTGATGAAAAACTGTTTTTT. Complete variable domain (other parts from reference TRBV28 and TRBJ1-4): DVKVTQSSRYLVKRTGEKVFLECVQDMDHENMFWYRQDPGLGLRLIYFSYDVKMKEKGDIPEGYSVSREKKERFSLILESASTNQTSMYLCASSPSDEKLFFGSGTQLSVL.

The chain uses TRBV21-1 and TRBJ2-5; TRBD2, the table's D call, was not compared with the DNA. TRBV21-1 is noted as a pseudogene. The CDR3 totals 17 residues. CDR3 in DNA: TGTGCCAGCATCTTAGAGGGACTAGCGGGAGACCAAGAGACCCAGTACTTC. Translating gives CASILEGLAGDQETQYF.

The chain couples TRBV6-5 to TRBJ2-7; 9 bases fit TRBD1. The germline gives CDR1 MNHEY, CDR2 SVGAGI. The CDR3 covers 14 residues. V shed 6 bases and J 6 bases; nucleotides not matched to a gene: 9. Written as DNA, the CDR3 is TGTGCCAGCAGGCCGGGACAGGGTTATTCCGAGCAGTACTTC. Translating gives CASRPGQGYSEQYF.

The V and J genes are TRBV4-1 and TRBJ2-2; maybe TRBD1 (6 bases). The CDR3 length is 14 residues. The germline V and J ends were trimmed by 5 bases and 3 bases, with 10 bases remaining between them. Germline lookup yields CDR1 MGHRA and CDR2 YSYEKL. The CDR3 DNA is TGCGCCAGCAGCGTCAGGGGAGACACCGGGGAGCTGTTTTTT. This sequence encodes CASSVRGDTGELFF.

The sample holds a few counts of this clone. The chain couples TRBV11-2 to TRBJ1-1; no reliable D call. The CDR3 loop spans 16 amino acids. Germline loops: CDR1 SGHAT, CDR2 FQNNGV. Trimming took 5 bases from V and 0 from J, leaving 16 bases between them. The CDR3 DNA sequence: TGTGCCAGCAGCCCAGCCGTTTGGGCACTGAACACTGAAGCTTTCTTT. Its protein product is CASSPAVWALNTEAFF.

The chain combines TRBV19 with TRBJ1-4; possibly TRBD1 for D (5 bases). With 4 bases removed from V and 3 bases from J, the gap between germline ends came to 12 bases. Looked up from germline, CDR1 is LNHDA and CDR2 is SQIVND (reference sequence). The CDR3 runs to 15 residues. CDR3 in DNA: TGTGCCAGTAGTAGCACAGGAAAGGCTAATGAAAAACTGTTTTTT. Its protein is CASSSTGKANEKLFF. Complete variable domain (other parts from reference TRBV19 and TRBJ1-4): DGGITQSPKYLFRKEGQNVTLSCEQNLNHDAMYWYRQDPGQGLRLIYYSQIVNDFQKGDIAEGYSVSREKKESFPLTVTSAQKNPTAFYLCASSSTGKANEKLFFGSGTQLSVL.

This rearrangement joins TRBV7-9 to TRBJ2-5; TRBD2 aligns across 7 bases. CDR1 and CDR2 (germline): SEHNR, FQNEAQ (reference sequence). The CDR3 is 16 residues long. Trimming removed 2 bases from V and 2 bases from J; junction bases left unmatched: 8. The chain's CDR3 is CASSLLLSGAQETQYF. In DNA form, the CDR3 reads TGTGCCAGCAGCTTACTGCTCAGCGGGGCACAAGAGACCCAGTACTTC.

This sequence joins TRBV9 and TRBJ2-3; the D is unclear. The CDR3 totals 15 residues. The germline CDR1 and CDR2 sequences are SGDLS and YYNGEE. V dropped 0 bases and J dropped 0 bases, with 8 bases sitting between them. The CDR3: CASSVGAISTDTQYF. The CDR3 bases are TGTGCCAGCAGCGTAGGGGCTATTAGCACAGATACGCAGTATTTT.

This clone was seen a few times. The chain links TRBV29-1 to TRBJ2-1, with unresolved D. The CDR3 sequence is 14 residues long. The germline CDR1 and CDR2 sequences are SQVTM and ANQGSEA. V was pared by 4 bases and J by 4 bases, with 14 bases between. CDR3 amino acids: CSVGLAPDYNEQFF. CDR3 coding DNA: TGCAGCGTTGGATTGGCCCCTGATTACAATGAGCAGTTCTTC.

The V call is TRBV5-4, the J call TRBJ1-1; 7 bases align to TRBD1. CDR3 length: 14 residues. In germline, CDR1 is SGHNT, CDR2 YYREEE (reference sequence). Unmatched junction bases numbered 8, after V lost 4 bases and J lost 5 bases. As DNA, the CDR3 is TGTGCCAGCAGCCCCAGGGGGGCGCGGACTGAAGCTTTCTTT. Translating gives CASSPRGARTEAFF.

The chain uses TRBV30 and TRBJ2-7; 7 nucleotides match TRBD1. This CDR3 is 13 amino acids long. V gave up 7 bases and J gave up 3 bases; unmatched junction bases: 9. Looked up from germline, CDR1 is GTSNPN and CDR2 is SVGIG (reference sequence). CDR3 amino acids: CAFSGTVNYEQYF. The CDR3 coding sequence is TGTGCCTTCTCCGGGACAGTCAACTACGAGCAGTACTTC.

The rearrangement links TRBV9 to TRBJ2-2; D not resolved. The germline CDR1 and CDR2 sequences are SGDLS and YYNGEE. The CDR3 spans 15 residues. V was cut by 6 bases and J by 2 bases, with 14 bases left in between. The CDR3 coding sequence is TGTGCCAGCACCCCTCGTCTAGGCAACACCGGGGAGCTGTTTTTT. Amino acid sequence: CASTPRLGNTGELFF. Full variable domain (missing parts from reference TRBV9 and TRBJ2-2): DSGVTQTPKHLITATGQRVTLRCSPRSGDLSVYWYQQSLDQGLQFLIQYYNGEERAKGNILERFSAQQFPDLHSELNLSSLELGDSALYFCASTPRLGNTGELFFGEGSRLTVL.

The chain uses TRBV9 and TRBJ2-5, with D possibly being TRBD2 (7 bases). Germline CDR1 and CDR2: SGDLS and YYNGEE. This CDR3 spans 15 amino acids. Trimming took 0 bases from V and 4 from J, leaving 13 bases between them. In DNA form, the CDR3 reads TGTGCCAGCAGCGTAGCTGGCGGGGGCAGAGAGACCCAGTACTTC. Translation gives CASSVAGGGRETQYF.

This clone appeared a few times. The genes are TRBV27 and TRBJ1-6; 12 nucleotides agree with TRBD1. Germline lookup yields CDR1 MNHEY and CDR2 SMNVEV (reference sequence). J lost 9 bases, V lost 0 bases, and 6 bases had no gene match. The CDR3 length is 17 residues. The CDR3, as DNA: TGTGCCAGCAGTTTATCGACAGGGACAGGGGGCTTTTCACCCCTCCACTTT. This codes for CASSLSTGTGGFSPLHF.

This clone is a singleton in its sample. J is TRBJ1-4 and V is TRBV6-5, with TRBD1 matching 9 bases. The CDR3 runs to 15 residues. Germline trimming cut 0 bases from V and 8 bases from J; bases unmatched to any gene: 4. Looked up from germline, CDR1 is MNHEY and CDR2 is SVGAGI. CDR3 in DNA: TGTGCCAGCAGTTACTCGGGGGACAGGGTGGAAAAACTGTTTTTT. Translating gives CASSYSGDRVEKLFF.

This chain joins TRBV7-9 and TRBJ2-7, with a possible D match to TRBD2 (6 bases). The length of the CDR3 is 14 residues. The germline CDR1 and CDR2 sequences are SEHNR and FQNEAQ (reference sequence). The ends were cut back, 5 bases at V and 9 bases at J, with 20 bases in the middle. CDR3 in amino acids: CASSRGLQSWVQYF. The CDR3 DNA sequence: TGTGCCAGCAGCCGGGGACTCCAGTCTTGGGTGCAGTACTTC.

The chain has TRBV6-5 and TRBJ2-7, with a weak D call TRBD1 (5 bases). The germline gives CDR1 MNHEY, CDR2 SVGAGI. Trimming removed 6 bases from V and 1 base from J, with 16 bases in between. There are 15 residues in the CDR3. The CDR3 DNA reads as TGTGCCAGCAGACCACCCTCGAGACAGTCCTACGAGCAGTACTTC. Translated, it gives CASRPPSRQSYEQYF.

The rearrangement links TRBV7-9 to TRBJ2-1; the D is unclear. Germline V gene data show CDR1 as SEHNR and CDR2 as FQNEAQ (reference sequence). The CDR3 has 15 residues. The V gene lost 0 bases and the J gene lost 0 bases, with 6 bases spanning the gap. The CDR3 loop is CASSLARSSYNEQFF. In nucleotides, the CDR3 is TGTGCCAGCAGCTTAGCACGCAGCTCCTACAATGAGCAGTTCTTC.

In its sample, this clone was seen a few times. This chain links TRBV7-9 with TRBJ1-2; 7 positions agree with TRBD1. Germline CDR1 SEHNR, CDR2 FQNEAQ (reference sequence). CDR3 length: 13 amino acids. Trimming at V came to 5 bases and at J to 2 bases, leaving 2 bases not matched to a gene. The CDR3 DNA follows: TGTGCCAGCAGCGTGGGACAGAACTATGGCTACACCTTC. As protein: CASSVGQNYGYTF.

This chain joins TRBV19 and TRBJ2-1; 8 positions match TRBD2. Germline V gives CDR1 LNHDA, CDR2 SQIVND (reference sequence). V shed 6 bases and J 8 bases; nucleotides not matched to a gene: 9. There are 14 residues in the CDR3. The CDR3 loop is CASSQGLGFDEQFF. The DNA for the CDR3 is TGTGCCAGTAGCCAGGGACTAGGATTCGATGAGCAGTTCTTC.

CDR3 amino acids: CASGGQDYEQYF. The CDR3 DNA reads as TGTGCCAGCGGGGGACAGGACTACGAGCAGTACTTC. The rearrangement joins TRBV9 to TRBJ2-7; 8 positions match TRBD1. CDR3 length: 12 residues. V dropped 7 bases and J dropped 3; count of bases not matched to a gene: 3. CDR1 is SGDLS and CDR2 is YYNGEE in the germline V gene.

In its sample, this clone was seen a few times. This rearrangement joins TRBV7-9 to TRBJ1-4; 7 bases match TRBD1. Germline V lookup: CDR1 SEHNR, CDR2 FQNEAQ (reference sequence). After removal of 3 bases from V and 10 bases from J, the junction contained 8 bases not matched to a gene. The CDR3 loop spans 14 amino acids. The CDR3 here is CASSLDRPRVKLFF. CDR3 coding DNA: TGTGCCAGCAGCTTGGACAGGCCCCGTGTAAAACTGTTTTTT.

The chain carries TRBV6-4 and TRBJ2-3; a possible D gene is TRBD1 (6 bases). The germline V gene encodes CDR1 MRHNA and CDR2 SNTAGT. Trimming left V 5 bases short and J 3 bases short, with 12 bases between. The CDR3 spans 14 residues. CDR3 sequence: CASSPQGRTDTQYF. Here the CDR3 DNA reads TGTGCCAGCAGTCCACAGGGAAGGACAGATACGCAGTATTTT.

Only a few counts were recorded for this clone. This rearrangement joins TRBV6-5 to TRBJ2-7; D is undetermined. Germline V gene lookup returns CDR1 MNHEY and CDR2 SVGAGI. V lost 2 bases and J lost 0, with 8 bases in between. The CDR3 has 14 residues. The CDR3 DNA reads TGTGCCAGCAGTTACCTCTCTAGCTCCTACGAGCAGTACTTC. This sequence encodes CASSYLSSSYEQYF.